This entry features one T cell receptor (beta chain) sequence. Its antigen is unidentified. Clones were read by immunoSEQ multiplex PCR, and TCRdb kept only the in-frame ones, dropping some. The sample shows over 20,000 clones, under 90% of them seen only once. The record originates from a study of STAT5B mutations in CD4+ large granular lymphocyte leukemia. Germline V lookup: CDR1 MRHNA, CDR2 SNTAGT. Trimming at V came to 6 bases and at J to 8 bases, leaving 7 bases not matched to a gene. CDR3 length: 13 residues. Study results and limitations: Without putative leukemic clones, patient CD4-sorted repertoires remained more clonal than healthy CD4+ repertoires.

The chain has TRBV6-4 and TRBJ1-2; TRBD1 agrees at 9 bases. Material: CD4+ T cells from blood buffy coats. This TCR was sampled from a human donor in good health. The CDR3 protein is CASSVGQGSGYTF. CDR3 nucleotide sequence: TGTGCCAGCAGCGTAGGACAGGGGAGCGGCTACACCTTC.